These T cell receptor beta chains were read from a single sample in a study of regulatory T cells in long-lasting Graves disease. TCRdb itself ran the multiplex PCR reads through MiXCR, one entry per CDR3 protein. The sample lists about 610,000 distinct CDR3 sequences; roughly 16% were seen once. A further study also used this sample, focusing on T cells in Graves' hyperthyroidism and ophthalmopathy.

The sequencing here drew on peripheral blood mononuclear cells (PBMCs), taken at new diagnosis, from a patient treated with antithyroid drugs. The receptor source for this set is a man between 18 and 29 years old with Graves disease. CDR3s include the opening cysteine and the closing phenylalanine or tryptophan. Each record gives: CDR3 protein, CDR3 DNA, CDR3 length, clone size, V gene, J gene, D gene. The D gene is left open where the match is weak. Clone size, where shown, is once, few, many, or a class for clones that have expanded.

cdr3_aa: CAWSPRGSTPDHF
cdr3_nt: TGTGCCTGGAGTCCACGGGGCAGTACTCCCGATCACTTC
cdr3_length: 13
clone_size: many
v_call: TRBV30
j_call: TRBJ1-2
d_call: .

cdr3_aa: CAWSVQTVNSPLHF
cdr3_nt: TGTGCCTGGAGTGTACAGACGGTGAATTCACCCCTCCACTTT
cdr3_length: 14
clone_size: many
v_call: TRBV30
j_call: TRBJ1-6
d_call: .

cdr3_aa: CASSLTGAPEAFF
cdr3_nt: TGCGCCAGCAGCCTGACAGGGGCTCCTGAAGCTTTCTTT
cdr3_length: 13
clone_size: .
v_call: TRBV5-6
j_call: TRBJ1-1
d_call: TRBD1

cdr3_aa: CASSQGVAGLYEQYF
cdr3_nt: TGTGCCAGCAGCCAAGGGGTAGCGGGACTGTACGAGCAGTACTTC
cdr3_length: 15
clone_size: few
v_call: TRBV3-1
j_call: TRBJ2-7
d_call: TRBD2

cdr3_aa: CASSQVGQAYEQYF
cdr3_nt: TGCGCCAGCAGCCAAGTTGGGCAGGCCTACGAGCAGTACTTC
cdr3_length: 14
clone_size: many
v_call: TRBV4-1
j_call: TRBJ2-7
d_call: .

cdr3_aa: CASSEWTGKYTEAFF
cdr3_nt: TGTGCCAGCAGTGAATGGACAGGGAAGTACACTGAAGCTTTCTTT
cdr3_length: 15
clone_size: many
v_call: TRBV28
j_call: TRBJ1-1
d_call: TRBD1

cdr3_aa: CASSLSHQGYHEQYF
cdr3_nt: TGTGCCAGCAGCCTATCCCACCAGGGGTACCACGAGCAGTACTTC
cdr3_length: 15
clone_size: many
v_call: TRBV7-3
j_call: TRBJ2-7
d_call: .

cdr3_aa: CSVVAGGDEQYF
cdr3_nt: TGCAGCGTAGTAGCGGGAGGGGACGAGCAGTACTTC
cdr3_length: 12
clone_size: many
v_call: TRBV29-1
j_call: TRBJ2-7
d_call: TRBD2

cdr3_aa: CASGYSWNEQFF
cdr3_nt: TGTGCTAGTGGTTACAGTTGGAATGAGCAGTTCTTC
cdr3_length: 12
clone_size: .
v_call: TRBV12-5
j_call: TRBJ2-1
d_call: .

cdr3_aa: CASGRTSGNGDEQFF
cdr3_nt: TGTGCCAGCGGCCGGACTAGCGGGAACGGGGATGAGCAGTTCTTC
cdr3_length: 15
clone_size: many
v_call: TRBV27
j_call: TRBJ2-1
d_call: TRBD2

cdr3_aa: CASSSGTDSTDTQYF
cdr3_nt: TGTGCCAGCAGCTCCGGGACAGATAGCACAGATACGCAGTATTTT
cdr3_length: 15
clone_size: few
v_call: TRBV6-2/TRBV6-3
j_call: TRBJ2-3
d_call: TRBD1

cdr3_aa: CASSPRTRGTEAFF
cdr3_nt: TGTGCCAGCAGTCCCAGGACCCGGGGGACTGAAGCTTTCTTT
cdr3_length: 14
clone_size: many
v_call: TRBV12-3/TRBV12-4
j_call: TRBJ1-1
d_call: .

cdr3_aa: CASSQDPGDGDYGYTF
cdr3_nt: TGCGCCAGCAGCCAAGATCCAGGGGACGGGGACTATGGCTACACCTTC
cdr3_length: 16
clone_size: few
v_call: TRBV4-1
j_call: TRBJ1-2
d_call: .

cdr3_aa: CASSLGGQNTEAFF
cdr3_nt: TGTGCCAGCAGTTTGGGGGGACAGAACACTGAAGCTTTCTTT
cdr3_length: 14
clone_size: many
v_call: TRBV28
j_call: TRBJ1-1
d_call: .

cdr3_aa: CASRPGGQGGNQPQHF
cdr3_nt: TGTGCCAGCAGACCCGGGGGACAGGGAGGCAATCAGCCCCAGCATTTT
cdr3_length: 16
clone_size: many
v_call: TRBV12-3/TRBV12-4
j_call: TRBJ1-5
d_call: TRBD1

cdr3_aa: CSVAVGATSGNTIYF
cdr3_nt: TGCAGCGTGGCGGTTGGGGCCACCTCTGGAAACACCATATATTTT
cdr3_length: 15
clone_size: .
v_call: TRBV29-1
j_call: TRBJ1-3
d_call: .

cdr3_aa: CASSWTESSSYEQYF
cdr3_nt: TGTGCCAGCAGCTGGACCGAATCTAGCTCCTACGAGCAGTACTTC
cdr3_length: 15
clone_size: many
v_call: TRBV11-1
j_call: TRBJ2-7
d_call: .

cdr3_aa: CASSYSPGPGGYTF
cdr3_nt: TGTGCCAGCAGTTACTCCCCAGGCCCCGGAGGCTACACCTTC
cdr3_length: 14
clone_size: many
v_call: TRBV6-5
j_call: TRBJ1-2
d_call: .

cdr3_aa: CAISRLTAGGELVF
cdr3_nt: TGTGCCATCAGTCGACTGACGGCTGGCGGGGAGCTGGTTTTT
cdr3_length: 14
clone_size: few
v_call: TRBV10-3
j_call: TRBJ2-2
d_call: .

cdr3_aa: CASSSILAGGPSGELFF
cdr3_nt: TGTGCCAGCAGTTCCATTCTAGCGGGAGGGCCTTCCGGGGAGCTGTTTTTT
cdr3_length: 17
clone_size: many
v_call: TRBV12-3/TRBV12-4
j_call: TRBJ2-2
d_call: TRBD2

cdr3_aa: CASRKLRELFF
cdr3_nt: TGTGCCAGCCGCAAGCTGCGGGAGCTGTTTTTT
cdr3_length: 11
clone_size: many
v_call: TRBV28
j_call: TRBJ2-2
d_call: .

cdr3_aa: CASSLGTSGSVETQYF
cdr3_nt: TGTGCCAGCAGCCTGGGGACTAGCGGGAGTGTAGAGACCCAGTACTTC
cdr3_length: 16
clone_size: few
v_call: TRBV5-8
j_call: TRBJ2-5
d_call: TRBD2

cdr3_aa: CSVEGGLGAQYF
cdr3_nt: TGCAGCGTTGAAGGGGGACTAGGTGCGCAGTATTTT
cdr3_length: 12
clone_size: few
v_call: TRBV29-1
j_call: TRBJ2-3
d_call: TRBD2

cdr3_aa: CSARGREYGYTF
cdr3_nt: TGCAGTGCTAGAGGCAGGGAATATGGCTACACCTTC
cdr3_length: 12
clone_size: many
v_call: TRBV20-1
j_call: TRBJ1-2
d_call: .

cdr3_aa: CASGLVTPRTSLSTDTQYF
cdr3_nt: TGTGCTAGTGGTTTGGTTACCCCGCGCACCAGTCTGAGCACAGATACGCAGTATTTT
cdr3_length: 19
clone_size: many
v_call: TRBV12-5
j_call: TRBJ2-3
d_call: .

cdr3_aa: CASSVGLAGSTDTQYF
cdr3_nt: TGTGCCAGCAGTGTCGGACTAGCGGGTAGCACAGATACGCAGTATTTT
cdr3_length: 16
clone_size: many
v_call: TRBV27
j_call: TRBJ2-3
d_call: TRBD2

cdr3_aa: CAWRTSVLYEQYF
cdr3_nt: TGTGCCTGGAGGACTAGCGTGTTGTACGAGCAGTACTTC
cdr3_length: 13
clone_size: many
v_call: TRBV30
j_call: TRBJ2-7
d_call: TRBD2

cdr3_aa: CASSPEAGQGYGNTIYF
cdr3_nt: TGCGCCAGCAGCCCCGAAGCGGGACAGGGGTATGGAAACACCATATATTTT
cdr3_length: 17
clone_size: .
v_call: TRBV5-1
j_call: TRBJ1-3
d_call: TRBD1

cdr3_aa: CAWKVPGTDTQYF
cdr3_nt: TGTGCCTGGAAGGTCCCAGGCACAGATACGCAGTATTTT
cdr3_length: 13
clone_size: many
v_call: TRBV30
j_call: TRBJ2-3
d_call: .

cdr3_aa: CASSPSRGIVNEQFF
cdr3_nt: TGTGCCAGCAGTCCCTCTCGTGGGATAGTAAATGAGCAGTTCTTC
cdr3_length: 15
clone_size: many
v_call: TRBV2
j_call: TRBJ2-1
d_call: .

cdr3_aa: CASRQTGLYNEQFF
cdr3_nt: TGTGCCAGCCGCCAGACAGGGCTATACAATGAGCAGTTCTTC
cdr3_length: 14
clone_size: few
v_call: TRBV19
j_call: TRBJ2-1
d_call: TRBD1

cdr3_aa: CASSRAGTAADTQYF
cdr3_nt: TGTGCCAGCAGCCGCGCCGGGACAGCTGCAGATACGCAGTATTTT
cdr3_length: 15
clone_size: few
v_call: TRBV9
j_call: TRBJ2-3
d_call: TRBD1

cdr3_aa: CASSLAPSQETQYF
cdr3_nt: TGCGCCAGCAGCTTGGCGCCAAGCCAAGAGACCCAGTACTTC
cdr3_length: 14
clone_size: .
v_call: TRBV5-1
j_call: TRBJ2-5
d_call: .

cdr3_aa: CASSATGESNYGYTF
cdr3_nt: TGTGCCAGCAGTGCTACAGGGGAGTCTAACTATGGCTACACCTTC
cdr3_length: 15
clone_size: many
v_call: TRBV11-2
j_call: TRBJ1-2
d_call: TRBD1

cdr3_aa: CASSSVGTNTEAFF
cdr3_nt: TGTGCCAGCAGCTCAGTCGGCACCAACACTGAAGCTTTCTTT
cdr3_length: 14
clone_size: .
v_call: TRBV11-2
j_call: TRBJ1-1
d_call: .

cdr3_aa: CALAGADTQYF
cdr3_nt: TGTGCCCTTGCAGGGGCAGATACGCAGTATTTT
cdr3_length: 11
clone_size: many
v_call: TRBV30
j_call: TRBJ2-3
d_call: .

cdr3_aa: CSARDFSRVADTQYF
cdr3_nt: TGCAGTGCTAGAGATTTCTCCAGGGTGGCAGATACGCAGTATTTT
cdr3_length: 15
clone_size: .
v_call: TRBV20-1
j_call: TRBJ2-3
d_call: .

cdr3_aa: CASSVQGDGYTF
cdr3_nt: TGTGCCAGCAGCGTACAGGGGGACGGCTACACCTTC
cdr3_length: 12
clone_size: many
v_call: TRBV3-1
j_call: TRBJ1-2
d_call: TRBD1

cdr3_aa: CASSLMGQSYGYTF
cdr3_nt: TGTGCCAGCAGTTTGATGGGACAGAGCTATGGCTACACCTTC
cdr3_length: 14
clone_size: few
v_call: TRBV27
j_call: TRBJ1-2
d_call: TRBD1

cdr3_aa: CASTEGQRIGNTIYF
cdr3_nt: TGTGCCAGTACCGAGGGACAGCGGATTGGAAACACCATATATTTT
cdr3_length: 15
clone_size: .
v_call: TRBV19
j_call: TRBJ1-3
d_call: TRBD1

cdr3_aa: CSARVSRGVSEQYF
cdr3_nt: TGCAGTGCTAGAGTGAGCAGGGGAGTAAGCGAGCAGTACTTC
cdr3_length: 14
clone_size: many
v_call: TRBV20-1
j_call: TRBJ2-7
d_call: .

cdr3_aa: CSAIGTSSQPQHF
cdr3_nt: TGCAGTGCTATTGGGACCTCGAGTCAGCCCCAGCATTTT
cdr3_length: 13
clone_size: few
v_call: TRBV20-1
j_call: TRBJ1-5
d_call: .

cdr3_aa: CASGFGLADTNEQFF
cdr3_nt: TGTGCTAGTGGTTTTGGGCTAGCGGACACAAATGAGCAGTTCTTC
cdr3_length: 15
clone_size: .
v_call: TRBV12-5
j_call: TRBJ2-1
d_call: TRBD2

cdr3_aa: CASSQEFGATGTEAFF
cdr3_nt: TGCGCCAGCAGCCAAGAGTTTGGGGCGACGGGAACTGAAGCTTTCTTT
cdr3_length: 16
clone_size: .
v_call: TRBV4-1
j_call: TRBJ1-1
d_call: .

cdr3_aa: CASSLQTAANYGYTF
cdr3_nt: TGCGCCAGCAGCCTCCAGACAGCAGCTAACTATGGCTACACCTTC
cdr3_length: 15
clone_size: .
v_call: TRBV4-1
j_call: TRBJ1-2
d_call: .

cdr3_aa: CASSIGTGGNYGYTF
cdr3_nt: TGTGCCAGCAGTATCGGGACAGGGGGAAACTATGGCTACACCTTC
cdr3_length: 15
clone_size: few
v_call: TRBV27
j_call: TRBJ1-2
d_call: TRBD1

cdr3_aa: CASSTQGPDTEAFF
cdr3_nt: TGTGCCAGCAGTACACAGGGGCCCGACACTGAAGCTTTCTTT
cdr3_length: 14
clone_size: many
v_call: TRBV27
j_call: TRBJ1-1
d_call: TRBD1

cdr3_aa: CAISEPRGEQYF
cdr3_nt: TGTGCCATCAGTGAACCTAGGGGCGAGCAGTACTTC
cdr3_length: 12
clone_size: many
v_call: TRBV10-3
j_call: TRBJ2-7
d_call: .

cdr3_aa: CASGTGFRDTQYF
cdr3_nt: TGTGCCAGCGGGACAGGGTTCAGAGATACGCAGTATTTT
cdr3_length: 13
clone_size: .
v_call: TRBV6-2/TRBV6-3
j_call: TRBJ2-3
d_call: TRBD1

cdr3_aa: CASSQPGPRNTEAFF
cdr3_nt: TGTGCCAGCAGCCAGCCGGGACCGAGGAACACTGAAGCTTTCTTT
cdr3_length: 15
clone_size: few
v_call: TRBV7-6
j_call: TRBJ1-1
d_call: .

cdr3_aa: CASRVRPGGYNEQFF
cdr3_nt: TGTGCCAGCAGAGTTCGGCCGGGAGGTTACAATGAGCAGTTCTTC
cdr3_length: 15
clone_size: many
v_call: TRBV2
j_call: TRBJ2-1
d_call: TRBD2

cdr3_aa: CASSSGGSGDTQYF
cdr3_nt: TGTGCCAGCAGCAGCGGGGGGTCGGGAGATACGCAGTATTTT
cdr3_length: 14
clone_size: .
v_call: TRBV9
j_call: TRBJ2-3
d_call: TRBD2

cdr3_aa: CASSIGLGAEAFF
cdr3_nt: TGTGCCAGTAGTATCGGCCTTGGCGCTGAAGCTTTCTTT
cdr3_length: 13
clone_size: .
v_call: TRBV19
j_call: TRBJ1-1
d_call: .

cdr3_aa: CASSTTRGLPYNEQFF
cdr3_nt: TGTGCCAGTAGTACGACCCGAGGGCTGCCCTACAATGAGCAGTTCTTC
cdr3_length: 16
clone_size: few
v_call: TRBV19
j_call: TRBJ2-1
d_call: .

cdr3_aa: CASSFTTSSGLSYEQYF
cdr3_nt: TGTGCCAGCAGCTTTACCACTAGTTCGGGCCTCTCCTACGAGCAGTACTTC
cdr3_length: 17
clone_size: many
v_call: TRBV11-1
j_call: TRBJ2-7
d_call: .

cdr3_aa: CSAGQGGANEQFF
cdr3_nt: TGCAGCGCTGGACAGGGGGGGGCCAATGAGCAGTTCTTC
cdr3_length: 13
clone_size: many
v_call: TRBV29-1
j_call: TRBJ2-1
d_call: TRBD1

cdr3_aa: CASSLALTSGSGELFF
cdr3_nt: TGTGCCAGCAGTTTGGCCCTGACTAGCGGGAGTGGAGAGCTGTTTTTT
cdr3_length: 16
clone_size: few
v_call: TRBV28
j_call: TRBJ2-2
d_call: TRBD2